This T cell receptor beta chain was captured in a study of tumor and adjacent non-tumor tissue in lung cancer. The library came from three nested PCR rounds adapted from ARM-PCR protocols. TCRdb reprocessed the multiplex PCR reads via MiXCR and lists one record per CDR3 protein. Of fewer than 130,000 distinct CDR3 sequences in the sample, roughly 84% are singletons; the top ten hold more than 20%. This sample's RNA came from whole unsorted tissue. CDR3 length: 14 residues. Germline CDR1 SGDLS, CDR2 YYNGEE. Trimming took off 4 bases at V and 6 bases at J, with 13 bases between the two ends. The TCR was taken from a man between 65 and 85 years old with non-small cell lung cancer. Sequenced sample: lung tumor tissue. V is TRBV9 and J is TRBJ1-4; D is uncertain. The CDR3 DNA sequence: TGTGCCAGCAGCTCAGACCCCGGGGATGAAAAACTGTTTTTT. Protein: CASSSDPGDEKLFF.